This T cell receptor beta chain stems from a study of CD8+CD57+ T cells in acquired aplastic anemia. A word on this clonotype: The antigen is unknown.

Both TCR beta VDJ combination and CDR3 sequence profiling were carried out. Genomic DNA was the template for this profiling. One entry per CDR3 protein, called by TCRdb with MiXCR from the reads. This table holds about 260,000 distinct CDR3 sequences, less than 85% found once. Germline CDR1 SGHDT, CDR2 YYEEEE. The CDR3 consists of 15 residues. V shed 7 bases and J shed 1 base, with 17 bases lying between them. Notes on the study in general: Shared by patients and controls, 25 to 35 CD8+ CDR3s were abundant in patients.

Patients included in sequencing had previously demonstrated CD8+CD57+ cell expansion by flow cytometry. Therapy had not been given to patients before blood sampling. Material for sequencing was sorted CD4+, CD8+, or CD8+CD57+ T cells (not recorded which) from PBMCs. This TCR came from a human donor with aplastic anemia. This sequence joins TRBV5-6 and TRBJ1-1, with D perhaps TRBD1 (6 bases). CDR3 sequence reads: CASGLAGGANTEAFF. CDR3 DNA: TGTGCCAGCGGACTAGCGGGGGGGGCGAACACTGAAGCTTTCTTT.